This TCR beta chain is from a study of cytomegalovirus exposure and HLA in healthy donors. Findings of the study overall: The study recorded 150 to 200 TCR beta chains that were cytomegalovirus-associated.

This PCR relied on a set of 60 Vbeta primers and 13 Jbeta primers. Profiling relied on immunoSEQ multiplex PCR, and the TCRdb table lists in-frame clones only, not all of them. The sample lists around 110,000 clones; over 70% were seen once. CDR3 length: 14 residues. Trimming removed 5 bases from V and 6 bases from J, with 13 bases in between. Germline V gene sequence: CDR1 SGHTA, CDR2 FQGTGA. Regarding this clone: Its antigen is currently unknown.

The gene calls are TRBV7-3 and TRBJ2-2; D might be TRBD2 (6 bases). Input material: PBMCs. This clonotype originated in a male donor in good health and CMV-seropositive. This CDR3 reads CASSLEGRSGELFF. The CDR3, as DNA: TGTGCCAGCAGCCTGGAGGGGCGATCCGGGGAGCTGTTTTTT.